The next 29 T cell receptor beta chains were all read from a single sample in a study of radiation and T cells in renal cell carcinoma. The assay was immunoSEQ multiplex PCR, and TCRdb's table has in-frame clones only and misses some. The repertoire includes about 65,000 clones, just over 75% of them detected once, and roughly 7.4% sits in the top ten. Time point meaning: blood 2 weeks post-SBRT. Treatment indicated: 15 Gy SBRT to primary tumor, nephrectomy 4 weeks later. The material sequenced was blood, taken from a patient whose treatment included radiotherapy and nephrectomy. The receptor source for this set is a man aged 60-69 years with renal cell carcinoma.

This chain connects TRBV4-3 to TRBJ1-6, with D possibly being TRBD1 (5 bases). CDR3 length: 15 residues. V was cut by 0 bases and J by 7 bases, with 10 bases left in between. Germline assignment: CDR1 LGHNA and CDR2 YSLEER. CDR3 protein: CASSQDTGQNSPLHF. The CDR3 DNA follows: TGCGCCAGCAGCCAAGACACAGGACAAAATTCACCCCTCCACTTT.

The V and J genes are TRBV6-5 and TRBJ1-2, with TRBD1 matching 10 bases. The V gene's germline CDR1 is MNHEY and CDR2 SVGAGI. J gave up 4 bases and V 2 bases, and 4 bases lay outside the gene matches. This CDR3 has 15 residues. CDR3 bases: TGTGCCAGCAGTTACGACAGGGGGCTTCCCTATGGCTACACCTTC. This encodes CASSYDRGLPYGYTF.

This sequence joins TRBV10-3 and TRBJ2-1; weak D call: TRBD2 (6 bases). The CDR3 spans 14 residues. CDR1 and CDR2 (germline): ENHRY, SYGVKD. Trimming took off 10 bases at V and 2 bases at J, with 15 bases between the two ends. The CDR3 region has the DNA TGTGCCACCCAGGGACTGTCCCCCTACAATGAGCAGTTCTTC. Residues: CATQGLSPYNEQFF.

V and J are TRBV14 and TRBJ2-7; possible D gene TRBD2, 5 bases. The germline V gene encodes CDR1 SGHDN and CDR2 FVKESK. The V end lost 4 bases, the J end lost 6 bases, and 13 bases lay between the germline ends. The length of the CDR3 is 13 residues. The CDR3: CASSRVGEFEQYV. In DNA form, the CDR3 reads TGTGCCAGCAGCCGGGTGGGAGAGTTCGAGCAGTACGTC.

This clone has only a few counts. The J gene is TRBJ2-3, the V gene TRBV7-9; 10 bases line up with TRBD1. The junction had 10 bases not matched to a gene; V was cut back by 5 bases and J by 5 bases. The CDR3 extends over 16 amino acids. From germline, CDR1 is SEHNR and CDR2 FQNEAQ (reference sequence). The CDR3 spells CASSLTGGAIQDTQYF. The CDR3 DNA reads TGTGCCAGCAGCCTGACAGGGGGCGCTATTCAAGATACGCAGTATTTT.

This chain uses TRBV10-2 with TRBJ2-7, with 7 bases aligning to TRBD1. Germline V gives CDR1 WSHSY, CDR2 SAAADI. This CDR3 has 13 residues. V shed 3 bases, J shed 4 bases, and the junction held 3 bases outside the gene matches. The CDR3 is CASSEGTEYEQYF. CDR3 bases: TGCGCCAGCAGTGAAGGGACAGAGTACGAGCAGTACTTC.

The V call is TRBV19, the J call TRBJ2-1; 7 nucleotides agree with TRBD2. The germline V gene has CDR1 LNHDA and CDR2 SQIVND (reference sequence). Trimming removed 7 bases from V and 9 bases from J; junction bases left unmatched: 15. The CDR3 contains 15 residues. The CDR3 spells CASIRRELVSGEQFF. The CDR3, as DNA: TGTGCCAGTATACGGCGGGAGCTTGTATCGGGTGAGCAGTTCTTC.

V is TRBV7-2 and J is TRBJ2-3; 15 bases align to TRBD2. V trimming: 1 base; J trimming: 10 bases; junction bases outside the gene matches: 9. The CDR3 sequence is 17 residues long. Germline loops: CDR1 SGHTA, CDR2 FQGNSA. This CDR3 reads CASSLGGTSGGRGAQYF. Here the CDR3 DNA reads TGTGCCAGCAGCTTAGGTGGGACTAGCGGGGGGAGAGGTGCGCAGTATTTT.

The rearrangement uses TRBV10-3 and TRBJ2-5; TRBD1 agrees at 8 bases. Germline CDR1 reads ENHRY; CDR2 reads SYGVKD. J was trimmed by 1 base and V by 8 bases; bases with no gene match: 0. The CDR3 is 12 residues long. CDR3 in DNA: TGTGCCATCGGGACAGGCCAAGAGACCCAGTACTTC. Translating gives CAIGTGQETQYF.

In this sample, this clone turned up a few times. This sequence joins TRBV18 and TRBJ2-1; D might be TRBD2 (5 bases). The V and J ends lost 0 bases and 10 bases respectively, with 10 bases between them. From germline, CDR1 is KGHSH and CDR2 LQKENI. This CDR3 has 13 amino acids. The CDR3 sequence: CASSPPVTGEQFF. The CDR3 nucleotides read TGTGCCAGCTCACCACCGGTGACGGGGGAGCAGTTCTTC.

CDR3 sequence reads: CATSRDLASGETQYF. CDR3 sequence (DNA): TGTGCCACCAGCAGAGACCTTGCTAGCGGGGAGACCCAGTACTTC. The rearrangement uses TRBV15 and TRBJ2-5, with 8 positions matching TRBD2. V lost 0 bases to trimming and J lost 5 bases; unmatched junction nucleotides: 5. The CDR3 is 15 amino acids. Germline values: CDR1 LNHNV, CDR2 YYDKDF (reference sequence).

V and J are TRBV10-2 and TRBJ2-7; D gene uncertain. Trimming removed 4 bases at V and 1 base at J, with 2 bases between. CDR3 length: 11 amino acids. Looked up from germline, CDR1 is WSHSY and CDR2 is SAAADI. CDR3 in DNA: TGCGCCAGCAGTGTTTCCTACGAGCAGTACTTC. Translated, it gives CASSVSYEQYF.

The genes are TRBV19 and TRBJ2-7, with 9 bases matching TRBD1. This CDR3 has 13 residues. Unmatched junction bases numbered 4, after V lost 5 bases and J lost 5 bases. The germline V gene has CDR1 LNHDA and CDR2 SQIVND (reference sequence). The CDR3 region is CASSSRQGDEQYV. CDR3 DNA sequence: TGTGCCAGTAGTTCCCGACAGGGGGACGAGCAGTACGTC.

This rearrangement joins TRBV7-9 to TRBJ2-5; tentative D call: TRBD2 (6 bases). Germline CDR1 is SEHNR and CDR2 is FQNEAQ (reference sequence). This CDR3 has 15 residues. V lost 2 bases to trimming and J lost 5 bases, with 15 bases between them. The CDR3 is CASSLRDSGSETQYF. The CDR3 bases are TGTGCCAGCAGCTTACGGGACTCGGGATCCGAGACCCAGTACTTC.

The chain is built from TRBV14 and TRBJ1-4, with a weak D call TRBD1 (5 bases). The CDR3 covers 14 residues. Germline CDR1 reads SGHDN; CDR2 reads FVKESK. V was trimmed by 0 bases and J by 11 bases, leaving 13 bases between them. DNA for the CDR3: TGTGCCAGCAGCCAAGAGTTTTTAGCAGGGAAACTGTTTTTT. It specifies CASSQEFLAGKLFF.

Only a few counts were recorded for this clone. Written as DNA, the CDR3 is TGTGCCAGCAGCTTACCCCGGGGCAGGGGGCAATCAGATACGCAGTATTTT. Amino acids: CASSLPRGRGQSDTQYF. The chain joins TRBV11-3 to TRBJ2-3, with TRBD1 matching over 8 bases. Germline V CDR1 and CDR2: SGHNT, YENEEA. J lost 4 bases, V lost 2 bases, and 11 bases had no gene match. This CDR3 comprises 17 residues.

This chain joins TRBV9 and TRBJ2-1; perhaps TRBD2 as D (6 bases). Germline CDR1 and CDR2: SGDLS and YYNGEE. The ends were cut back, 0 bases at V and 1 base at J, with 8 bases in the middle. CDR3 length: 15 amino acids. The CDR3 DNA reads TGTGCCAGCAGCGTAGCAGGGACTTCCTACAATGAGCAGTTCTTC. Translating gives CASSVAGTSYNEQFF. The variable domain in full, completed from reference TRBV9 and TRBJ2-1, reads DSGVTQTPKHLITATGQRVTLRCSPRSGDLSVYWYQQSLDQGLQFLIQYYNGEERAKGNILERFSAQQFPDLHSELNLSSLELGDSALYFCASSVAGTSYNEQFFGPGTRLTVL.

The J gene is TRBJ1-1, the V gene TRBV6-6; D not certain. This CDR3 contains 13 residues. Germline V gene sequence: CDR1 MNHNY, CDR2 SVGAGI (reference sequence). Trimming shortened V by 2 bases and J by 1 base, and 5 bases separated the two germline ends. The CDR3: CASSYGQNTEAFF. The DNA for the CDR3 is TGTGCCAGCAGTTACGGCCAGAACACTGAAGCTTTCTTT.

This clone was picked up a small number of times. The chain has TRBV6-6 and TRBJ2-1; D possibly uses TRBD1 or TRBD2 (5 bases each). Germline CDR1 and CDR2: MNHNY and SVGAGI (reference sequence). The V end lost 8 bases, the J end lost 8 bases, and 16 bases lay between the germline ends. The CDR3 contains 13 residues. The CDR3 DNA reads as TGTGCCAGCGAAGGGACCCTGGACGATGAGCAGTTCTTC. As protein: CASEGTLDDEQFF.

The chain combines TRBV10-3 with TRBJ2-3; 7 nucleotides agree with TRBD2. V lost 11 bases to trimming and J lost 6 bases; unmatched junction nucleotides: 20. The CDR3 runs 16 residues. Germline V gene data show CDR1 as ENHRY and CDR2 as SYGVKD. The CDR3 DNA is TGTGCCTCCCGGGGGGAGACAGCGACCAGCGGGGATACGCAGTATTTT. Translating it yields CASRGETATSGDTQYF.

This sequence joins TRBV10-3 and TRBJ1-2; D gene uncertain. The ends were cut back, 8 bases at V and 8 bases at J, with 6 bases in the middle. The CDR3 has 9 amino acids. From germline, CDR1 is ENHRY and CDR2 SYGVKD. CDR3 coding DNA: TGTGCCATCCCAACAGGCTACACCTTC. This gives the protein CAIPTGYTF.

CDR3 coding DNA: TGTGCCAGCAGCAAATGTCCAGAGAGACACCCGAACACTGAAGCTTTCTTT. Protein sequence: CASSKCPERHPNTEAFF. This sequence joins TRBV21-1 and TRBJ1-1; the table names TRBD1, a call not compared with the DNA. TRBV21-1 is a documented pseudogene. This CDR3 region has 17 residues.

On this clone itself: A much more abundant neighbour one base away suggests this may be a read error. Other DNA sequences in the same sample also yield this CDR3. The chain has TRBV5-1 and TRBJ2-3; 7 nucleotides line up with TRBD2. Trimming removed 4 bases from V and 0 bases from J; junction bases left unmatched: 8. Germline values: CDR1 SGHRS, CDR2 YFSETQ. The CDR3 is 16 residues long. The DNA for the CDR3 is TGCGCCAGCAGCACCCGGACTAGTGGAAGCACAGATACGCAGTATTTT. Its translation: CASSTRTSGSTDTQYF.

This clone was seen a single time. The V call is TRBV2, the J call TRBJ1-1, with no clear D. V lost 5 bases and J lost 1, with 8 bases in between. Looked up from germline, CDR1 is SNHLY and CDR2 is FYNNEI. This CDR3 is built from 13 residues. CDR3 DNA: TGTGCCAGCAGTCGGACGGGGAACACTGAAGCTTTCTTT. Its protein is CASSRTGNTEAFF.

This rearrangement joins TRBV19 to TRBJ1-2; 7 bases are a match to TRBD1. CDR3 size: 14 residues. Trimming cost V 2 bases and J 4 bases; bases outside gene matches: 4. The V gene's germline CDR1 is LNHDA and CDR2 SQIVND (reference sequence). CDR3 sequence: CASSIRDSRYGYTF. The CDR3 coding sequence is TGTGCCAGTAGTATACGGGACAGCCGCTATGGCTACACCTTC.

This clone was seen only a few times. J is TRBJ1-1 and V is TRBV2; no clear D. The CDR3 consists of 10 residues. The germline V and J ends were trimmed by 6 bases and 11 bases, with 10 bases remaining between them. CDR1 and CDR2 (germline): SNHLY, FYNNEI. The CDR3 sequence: CASRTTYAFF. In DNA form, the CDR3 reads TGTGCCAGCAGAACGACGTATGCTTTCTTT.

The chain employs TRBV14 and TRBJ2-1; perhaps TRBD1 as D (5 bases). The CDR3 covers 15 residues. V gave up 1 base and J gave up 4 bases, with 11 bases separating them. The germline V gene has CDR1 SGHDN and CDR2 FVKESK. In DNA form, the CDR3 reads TGTGCCAGCAGCCAAGGGGCAGGGATGTACAATGAGCAGTTCTTC. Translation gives CASSQGAGMYNEQFF. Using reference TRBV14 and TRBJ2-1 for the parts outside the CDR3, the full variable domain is EAGVTQFPSHSVIEKGQTVTLRCDPISGHDNLYWYRRVMGKEIKFLLHFVKESKQDESGMPNNRFLAERTGGTYSTLKVQPAELEDSGVYFCASSQGAGMYNEQFFGPGTRLTVL.

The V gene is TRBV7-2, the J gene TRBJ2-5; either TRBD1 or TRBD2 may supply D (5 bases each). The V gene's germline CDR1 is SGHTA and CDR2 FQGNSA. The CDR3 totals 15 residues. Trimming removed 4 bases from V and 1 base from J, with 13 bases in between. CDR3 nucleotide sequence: TGTGCCAGCAGCTCCCGTGGGACCCCCCAAGAGACCCAGTACTTC. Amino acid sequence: CASSSRGTPQETQYF.

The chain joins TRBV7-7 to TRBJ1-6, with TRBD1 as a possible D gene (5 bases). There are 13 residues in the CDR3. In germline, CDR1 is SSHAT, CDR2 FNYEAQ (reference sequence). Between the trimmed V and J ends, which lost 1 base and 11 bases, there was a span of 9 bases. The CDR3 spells CASSLDQGAPLHF. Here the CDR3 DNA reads TGTGCCAGCAGCTTAGATCAAGGGGCACCCCTCCACTTT.